These 27 T cell receptor beta chains were sequenced from one sample in a study of blood T cell repertoires in COVID-19. Using immunoSEQ multiplex PCR, the repertoire was profiled, and TCRdb retains in-frame clones only, with some absent. The repertoire holds 250,000 to 350,000 clones, with around 90% as singletons. Source material: peripheral blood. Receptors were obtained from a woman in her 40s who had recovered from COVID-19.

The chain is built from TRBV7-6 and TRBJ2-2, with a tentative D call TRBD2 (6 bases). The CDR3 is 14 amino acids. Trimming cost V 2 bases and J 7 bases, with 11 bases left between them. The V gene's germline CDR1 is SGHVS and CDR2 FNYEAQ. The CDR3 DNA reads as TGTGCCAGCAGCTTAATGGGGGAGGACGGGGAGCTGTTTTTT. It is translated as CASSLMGEDGELFF.

The chain recombines TRBV5-1 with TRBJ1-4; D may be TRBD1 (5 bases). Trimming took off 3 bases at V and 3 bases at J, with 12 bases between the two ends. CDR1 and CDR2 (germline): SGHRS, YFSETQ. The CDR3 length is 15 residues. The CDR3 reads CASSSGLPPNEKLFF. For the CDR3, the DNA is TGCGCCAGCAGCTCGGGACTGCCGCCTAATGAAAAACTGTTTTTT.

This chain links TRBV5-1 with TRBJ2-7, with D tentatively TRBD2 (6 bases). This CDR3 is 15 amino acids long. Trimming left V 4 bases short and J 7 bases short, with 21 bases between. Per the germline V gene, CDR1 is SGHRS and CDR2 is YFSETQ. CDR3 residues: CASSRGGGPLGEQYF. As DNA, the CDR3 is TGCGCCAGCAGCCGGGGAGGCGGGCCCCTAGGGGAGCAGTACTTC.

V and J are TRBV7-6 and TRBJ1-2, with D tentatively TRBD1 (5 bases). The CDR3 is made up of 15 amino acids. Trimming cost V 1 base and J 4 bases, with 13 bases left between them. Germline V gene sequence: CDR1 SGHVS, CDR2 FNYEAQ. CDR3 loop: CASSLGVGELYGYTF. The CDR3, as DNA: TGTGCCAGCAGCTTAGGGGTAGGGGAACTCTATGGCTACACCTTC. Drawing the rest from reference TRBV7-6 and TRBJ1-2, the complete variable domain is GAGVSQSPRYKVTKRGQDVALRCDPISGHVSLYWYRQALGQGPEFLTYFNYEAQQDKSGLPNDRFSAERPEGSISTLTIQRTEQRDSAMYRCASSLGVGELYGYTFGSGTRLTVV.

The V call is TRBV19, the J call TRBJ2-5; D perhaps matches TRBD2 (6 bases). Germline V gene sequence: CDR1 LNHDA, CDR2 SQIVND (reference sequence). This CDR3 region has 14 residues. V was trimmed by 5 bases and J by 7 bases, leaving 17 bases between them. The CDR3 is CASSVTSGETTQYF. The CDR3 DNA reads TGTGCCAGTAGTGTGACCTCGGGGGAGACGACCCAGTACTTC.

This sequence joins TRBV5-1 and TRBJ2-2; 10 bases fit TRBD2. Germline V gives CDR1 SGHRS, CDR2 YFSETQ. CDR3 length: 17 amino acids. The V and J ends lost 1 base and 4 bases, in that order; junction bases with no gene match: 7. The chain's CDR3 is CASSLRLAGVGTGELFF. CDR3 in DNA: TGCGCCAGCAGCTTGAGGCTAGCGGGAGTTGGCACCGGGGAGCTGTTTTTT.

The chain joins TRBV2 to TRBJ2-7; D uncertain. The length of the CDR3 is 13 residues. Germline V lookup: CDR1 SNHLY, CDR2 FYNNEI. V lost 5 bases and J lost 1, with 9 bases in between. The CDR3 DNA follows: TGTGCCAGCAGTCGGCCAGGTTCCTACGAGCAGTACTTC. The encoded protein is CASSRPGSYEQYF.

V and J are TRBV2 and TRBJ2-7; D call uncertain. Trimming pared 8 bases from V and 3 bases from J, leaving 8 bases between. Germline CDR1 is SNHLY and CDR2 is FYNNEI. The CDR3 has 11 amino acids. Here the CDR3 DNA reads TGTGCCAGCTCCGGCGGCTACGAGCAGTACTTC. Protein: CASSGGYEQYF.

The chain joins TRBV27 to TRBJ2-7, with 9 positions matching TRBD1. CDR1 is MNHEY and CDR2 is SMNVEV in the germline V gene (reference sequence). The CDR3 loop spans 14 amino acids. V shed 5 bases and J 5 bases; nucleotides not matched to a gene: 7. CDR3 DNA: TGTGCCAGCAGTATTGGGACAGGGTACAACGAGCAGTACTTC. Protein product: CASSIGTGYNEQYF.

This sequence joins TRBV13 and TRBJ1-1, with D unclear. The CDR3 contains 13 residues. In germline, CDR1 is PRHDT, CDR2 FYEKMQ (reference sequence). The V gene lost 7 bases and the J gene lost 1 base, with 10 bases spanning the gap. This CDR3 reads CASTTPGNTEAFF. CDR3 sequence (DNA): TGTGCCAGCACCACCCCCGGGAACACTGAAGCTTTCTTT. Complete variable domain (other parts from reference TRBV13 and TRBJ1-1): AAGVIQSPRHLIKEKRETATLKCYPIPRHDTVYWYQQGPGQDPQFLISFYEKMQSDKGSIPDRFSAQQFSDYHSELNMSSLELGDSALYFCASTTPGNTEAFFGQGTRLTVV.

Ten or more counts support this clone. The chain couples TRBV28 to TRBJ1-2, with a tentative D call TRBD1 (5 bases). This CDR3 has 14 residues. Trimming removed 4 bases at V and 4 bases at J, with 13 bases between. Germline loops: CDR1 MDHEN, CDR2 SYDVKM. In DNA form, the CDR3 reads TGTGCCAGCAGTTCCCCCGGGGGGGGCTATGGCTACACCTTC. It codes for CASSSPGGGYGYTF.

The chain employs TRBV19 and TRBJ2-7; D possibly corresponds to TRBD2 (5 bases). CDR3 length equals 14 residues. The germline V gene has CDR1 LNHDA and CDR2 SQIVND (reference sequence). Trimming stripped 3 bases from V and 5 bases from J, with 14 bases between. The CDR3 DNA sequence: TGTGCCAGTAGTATTATCCTGGGGAGCGACGAGCAGTACTTC. Protein: CASSIILGSDEQYF.

The V call is TRBV7-3, the J call TRBJ2-3, with 7 bases aligning to TRBD2. With V trimmed by 5 bases and J by 3 bases, 8 bases remained unmatched. Germline V gene lookup returns CDR1 SGHTA and CDR2 FQGTGA. The CDR3 contains 15 residues. CDR3 protein: CASSRSGTGTDTQYF. The CDR3 nucleotides are TGTGCCAGCAGCCGCAGCGGGACTGGGACAGATACGCAGTATTTT.

The chain has TRBV10-3 and TRBJ1-1, with D perhaps TRBD1 (6 bases). Germline lookup yields CDR1 ENHRY and CDR2 SYGVKD. The CDR3 has 11 residues. CDR3 residues: CAAGAGTEAFF. CDR3 in DNA: TGTGCTGCGGGGGCCGGGACTGAAGCTTTCTTT.

The chain employs TRBV9 and TRBJ2-2, with D possibly matching TRBD1 (7 bases). Germline V gene lookup returns CDR1 SGDLS and CDR2 YYNGEE. The CDR3 has 20 amino acids. The V and J ends lost 4 bases and 2 bases respectively, with 27 bases between them. This CDR3 is CASSPDRKTGPGLNTGELFF. CDR3 coding DNA: TGTGCCAGCAGCCCCGACCGTAAGACAGGGCCGGGACTCAACACCGGGGAGCTGTTTTTT.

The chain couples TRBV6-5 to TRBJ2-5; the match to TRBD2 covers 8 bases. The ends lost 9 bases at V and 1 base at J; junction bases unmatched: 7. CDR1 MNHEY and CDR2 SVGAGI come from the germline V gene. The CDR3 sequence is 14 residues long. CDR3 bases: TGTGCCAGTCGACTTACTAGCGGCCAAGAGACCCAGTACTTC. It is translated as CASRLTSGQETQYF.

This clone was seen once. V gene TRBV23-1 combines with J gene TRBJ2-7; D remains unclear. TRBV23-1 is identified as an open reading frame with a role that is uncertain. V was shortened by 7 bases and J by 1 base, with 20 bases between the two germline ends. This CDR3 region has 16 residues. CDR3 loop: CASMASLIRKSYEQYF. DNA for the CDR3: TGCGCCAGCATGGCATCCTTAATCAGGAAATCCTACGAGCAGTACTTC.

The V call is TRBV7-2, the J call TRBJ2-6; TRBD2 matches at 9 bases. Germline values: CDR1 SGHTA, CDR2 FQGNSA. CDR3 length: 18 amino acids. Trimming cost V 1 base and J 0 bases; bases outside gene matches: 4. The CDR3 sequence: CASSLVRGRASGANVLTF. The CDR3 nucleotides read TGTGCCAGCAGCTTAGTCCGCGGGAGGGCCTCTGGGGCCAACGTCCTGACTTTC.

In its sample, this clone was seen a few times. J is TRBJ2-1 and V is TRBV5-4; 7 bases line up with TRBD2. J gave up 0 bases and V 3 bases, and 3 bases lay outside the gene matches. In germline, CDR1 is SGHNT, CDR2 YYREEE (reference sequence). CDR3 size: 15 residues. CDR3 sequence: CASSWTRSSYNEQFF. The CDR3 bases are TGTGCCAGCAGCTGGACTAGGAGCTCCTACAATGAGCAGTTCTTC.

The chain carries TRBV19 and TRBJ2-3; D gene uncertain. The V and J ends lost 1 base and 5 bases respectively, with 7 bases between them. There are 13 residues in the CDR3. Germline V gene lookup returns CDR1 LNHDA and CDR2 SQIVND (reference sequence). In DNA, the CDR3 is TGTGCCAGTAGTATAGTGGCGGAAGATACGCAGTATTTT. The encoded protein is CASSIVAEDTQYF.

J is TRBJ2-7 and V is TRBV19; TRBD2 matches 9 bases. Trimming removed 4 bases from V and 3 bases from J; junction bases left unmatched: 4. This CDR3 is built from 14 residues. Germline loops: CDR1 LNHDA, CDR2 SQIVND (reference sequence). The CDR3 coding sequence is TGTGCCAGTAGTAGTAGCGGGAGTGACTACGAGCAGTACTTC. Encoded protein: CASSSSGSDYEQYF. The entire variable domain, with the rest obtained from reference TRBV19 and TRBJ2-7, is as follows: DGGITQSPKYLFRKEGQNVTLSCEQNLNHDAMYWYRQDPGQGLRLIYYSQIVNDFQKGDIAEGYSVSREKKESFPLTVTSAQKNPTAFYLCASSSSGSDYEQYFGPGTRLTVT.

This rearrangement joins TRBV15 to TRBJ2-3; 9 bases match TRBD2. This CDR3 has 19 residues. With V trimmed by 0 bases and J by 1 base, 11 bases remained unmatched. CDR1 is LNHNV and CDR2 is YYDKDF in the germline V gene (reference sequence). The CDR3 protein is CATSRDPVLAGLGTDTQYF. DNA for the CDR3: TGTGCCACCAGCAGAGACCCCGTGCTAGCGGGATTGGGCACAGATACGCAGTATTTT.

This CDR3 reads CASSFSGAADTQYF. The CDR3 DNA reads TGTGCCAGCAGCTTCTCGGGAGCGGCAGATACGCAGTATTTT. The chain recombines TRBV5-4 with TRBJ2-3, with D maybe TRBD2 (6 bases). The germline CDR1 and CDR2 sequences are SGHNT and YYREEE (reference sequence). The CDR3 length is 14 residues. With 2 bases removed from V and 4 bases from J, the gap between germline ends came to 11 bases.

The chain recombines TRBV10-1 with TRBJ2-1; 7 bases match TRBD2. The CDR3 sequence is 15 residues long. Germline V gives CDR1 WNHNN, CDR2 SYGVQD (reference sequence). After removal of 3 bases from V and 4 bases from J, the junction contained 6 bases not matched to a gene. CDR3 coding DNA: TGCGCCAGCAGTGACGGGGGGAAAGGGTACAATGAGCAGTTCTTC. Translated, it gives CASSDGGKGYNEQFF.

This chain links TRBV19 with TRBJ2-3, with 10 bases that match TRBD1. The CDR3 length is 17 residues. The germline V gene has CDR1 LNHDA and CDR2 SQIVND (reference sequence). J was trimmed by 2 bases and V by 3 bases; bases with no gene match: 8. CDR3 sequence: CASSMGRQGAVTDTQYF. The CDR3 bases are TGTGCCAGTAGTATGGGGAGACAGGGGGCTGTCACAGATACGCAGTATTTT.

V gene TRBV27 combines with J gene TRBJ2-7; 16 nucleotides align to TRBD2. The CDR3 sequence is 16 residues long. Germline V CDR1 and CDR2: MNHEY, SMNVEV (reference sequence). Trimming took 4 bases from V and 7 from J; bases not matched to a gene: 7. The CDR3 is CASSYKGLAGGREQYF. In nucleotides, the CDR3 is TGTGCCAGCAGTTACAAGGGACTAGCGGGAGGGAGGGAGCAGTACTTC.

This clone was detected a few times. This chain connects TRBV30 to TRBJ2-1, with 9 bases fitting TRBD2. V lost 0 bases and J lost 9; bases outside the gene matches: 9. The CDR3 covers 15 residues. Germline V gives CDR1 GTSNPN, CDR2 SVGIG (reference sequence). This CDR3 is CAWSVPAGGPSEQFF. CDR3 coding DNA: TGTGCCTGGAGTGTACCTGCGGGAGGGCCGAGTGAGCAGTTCTTC.